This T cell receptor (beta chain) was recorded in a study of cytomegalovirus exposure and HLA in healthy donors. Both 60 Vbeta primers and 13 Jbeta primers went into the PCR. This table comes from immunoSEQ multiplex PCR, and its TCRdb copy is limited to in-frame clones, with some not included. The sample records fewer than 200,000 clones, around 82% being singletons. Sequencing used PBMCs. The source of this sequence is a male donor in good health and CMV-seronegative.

The CDR3 region has the DNA TGTGCCAGCAGTTTCCCCCCCCAGGGGGCCGATCAGCCCCAGCATTTT. This encodes CASSFPPQGADQPQHF. The chain joins TRBV28 to TRBJ1-5; 8 nucleotides line up with TRBD1. The CDR3 spans 16 residues. V lost 3 bases, J lost 5 bases, and 9 bases stayed unmatched. CDR1 is MDHEN and CDR2 is SYDVKM in the germline V gene.